This T cell receptor beta chain was captured by sequencing in a study of blood T cell repertoires in COVID-19. Overall study: From T cells, B-cell-depleted T cells, or PBMCs came the material, which was cDNA or gDNA.

The protocol was immunoSEQ multiplex PCR, while the TCRdb copy is restricted to in-frame clones and leaves out a portion. This sample has around 140,000 clones, with around 80% found just once. This CDR3 is 15 amino acids long. Germline assignment: CDR1 SGHAT and CDR2 FQNNGV. The V and J ends lost 1 base and 4 bases, in that order; junction bases with no gene match: 3. This receptor was obtained from a human donor with acute or convalescent COVID-19. The donor label of this sample is uncertain. V and J are TRBV11-2 and TRBJ2-1; 8 positions match TRBD2. Sequenced material: peripheral blood. CDR3 sequence (DNA): TGTGCCAGCAGCTTAGCGGCTAGCGGGTACAATGAGCAGTTCTTC. It codes for CASSLAASGYNEQFF.